Sequencing of this T cell receptor beta chain was carried out in a study of T cell responses to AZD1222 COVID-19 vaccine. General study points: Repertoire sampling occurred only after the peak T cell response. Clonal diversity was possibly underestimated, and the donors were mostly white British, with more females.

The V gene's germline CDR1 is LNHDA and CDR2 SQIVND (reference sequence). V shed 2 bases and J shed 0 bases, with 4 bases lying between them. The CDR3 is made up of 14 amino acids. To note about this clone: The target antigen is unknown.

Clones were read by immunoSEQ multiplex PCR, and TCRdb kept only the in-frame ones, dropping some. Here the sample spans 120,000 or so clones, more than 85% being singletons. Specimen: peripheral blood, collected 28 days after the second AZD1222 dose. The sequence was collected from an adult who received the AZD1222 COVID-19 vaccine. The rearrangement links TRBV19 to TRBJ2-2; D uncertain. CDR3 bases: TGTGCCAGTAGTATAATCGCGAACACCGGGGAGCTGTTTTTT. As protein: CASSIIANTGELFF.